These T cell receptor beta chains were read from a single sample in a study of shared clonotypes between healthy human individuals. Sequencing was performed with immunoSEQ multiplex PCR; in TCRdb, only in-frame clones are kept and a portion is missing. The sample has over a million clones; 95% to 97% are singletons. The specimen was naive CD4+ T cells sorted from blood. The receptors were gathered from a young man in good health. Both conserved end residues are part of each CDR3. The order of the fields is CDR3 protein, CDR3 DNA, V gene, clone size, J gene, D gene. The D gene is left open where the match is weak. For some rows the clone size is stated as once, few or many, or as a class when expanded; others skip it.

cdr3_aa: CASSYLERETQYF; cdr3_nt: TGTGCCAGCAGTTACCTAGAGAGGGAGACCCAGTACTTC; v_call: TRBV6-6; clone_size: -; j_call: TRBJ2-5; d_call: -
cdr3_aa: CSVDIESSYNEQFF; cdr3_nt: TGCAGCGTTGATATCGAGAGCTCCTACAATGAGCAGTTCTTC; v_call: TRBV29-1; clone_size: -; j_call: TRBJ2-1; d_call: -
cdr3_aa: CASSSGQPDTQYF; cdr3_nt: TGTGCCAGCAGCTCCGGACAGCCCGACACCCAGTACTTC; v_call: TRBV7-9; clone_size: -; j_call: TRBJ2-5; d_call: -
cdr3_aa: CASRRERESGELFF; cdr3_nt: TGTGCAAGTCGTCGCGAGCGGGAGTCCGGGGAGCTGTTTTTT; v_call: TRBV12-2; clone_size: few; j_call: TRBJ2-2; d_call: -
cdr3_aa: CASSLATIPTDTQYF; cdr3_nt: TGCGCCAGCAGCTTGGCGACAATCCCCACAGATACGCAGTATTTT; v_call: TRBV5-1; clone_size: -; j_call: TRBJ2-3; d_call: -
cdr3_aa: CASSFGTSGRRKTQYF; cdr3_nt: TGTGCCAGCAGCTTCGGGACTAGCGGGAGGAGGAAGACCCAGTACTTC; v_call: TRBV13; clone_size: -; j_call: TRBJ2-5; d_call: TRBD2
cdr3_aa: CASSLLERGYNEQFF; cdr3_nt: TGTGCCAGCAGCTTGTTGGAGCGGGGATACAATGAGCAGTTCTTC; v_call: TRBV5-6; clone_size: -; j_call: TRBJ2-1; d_call: TRBD2
cdr3_aa: CASLSGYGYTF; cdr3_nt: TGTGCCAGCTTGTCCGGCTATGGCTACACCTTC; v_call: TRBV6-5; clone_size: once; j_call: TRBJ1-2; d_call: -
cdr3_aa: CASSLGAGDRNEQFF; cdr3_nt: TGTGCCAGCAGCTTAGGAGCGGGAGATAGAAATGAGCAGTTCTTC; v_call: TRBV11-3; clone_size: -; j_call: TRBJ2-1; d_call: TRBD2
cdr3_aa: CASSWTKGGYNEQFF; cdr3_nt: TGTGCCAGCAGCTGGACCAAGGGGGGTTACAATGAGCAGTTCTTC; v_call: TRBV11-3; clone_size: -; j_call: TRBJ2-1; d_call: -
cdr3_aa: CASSATSGRSTDTQYF; cdr3_nt: TGTGCCAGCAGCGCTACTAGCGGGAGGAGCACAGATACGCAGTATTTT; v_call: TRBV9; clone_size: -; j_call: TRBJ2-3; d_call: TRBD2
cdr3_aa: CASSFSGAPNEQFF; cdr3_nt: TGCGCCAGCAGCTTCTCTGGAGCCCCCAATGAGCAGTTCTTC; v_call: TRBV5-1; clone_size: -; j_call: TRBJ2-1; d_call: -
cdr3_aa: CASSAYRGPDEQYF; cdr3_nt: TGTGCCAGCAGCGCGTACAGGGGTCCTGACGAGCAGTACTTC; v_call: TRBV7-9; clone_size: -; j_call: TRBJ2-7; d_call: TRBD1
cdr3_aa: CASSLQGGLNTEAFF; cdr3_nt: TGCGCCAGCAGCTTGCAGGGGGGGCTGAACACTGAAGCTTTCTTT; v_call: TRBV5-1; clone_size: -; j_call: TRBJ1-1; d_call: TRBD1
cdr3_aa: CASSLGTATNEKLFF; cdr3_nt: TGTGCCAGCAGCTTGGGCACTGCAACTAATGAAAAACTGTTTTTT; v_call: TRBV5-5; clone_size: -; j_call: TRBJ1-4; d_call: -
cdr3_aa: CASSLTLRESTDTQYF; cdr3_nt: TGTGCCAGCAGCTTAACGTTGCGGGAGAGCACAGATACGCAGTATTTT; v_call: TRBV7-2; clone_size: -; j_call: TRBJ2-3; d_call: TRBD2
cdr3_aa: CAISEVRQDTQYF; cdr3_nt: TGTGCCATCAGTGAGGTCCGTCAAGATACGCAGTATTTT; v_call: TRBV10-3; clone_size: -; j_call: TRBJ2-3; d_call: -
cdr3_aa: CASRWTGDTGELFF; cdr3_nt: TGTGCCAGTAGATGGACAGGGGACACCGGGGAGCTGTTTTTT; v_call: TRBV19; clone_size: -; j_call: TRBJ2-2; d_call: TRBD1
cdr3_aa: CASSLDGQGASGNIQYF; cdr3_nt: TGTGCCAGCAGCTTGGACGGACAGGGGGCTTCAGGAAACATTCAGTACTTC; v_call: TRBV5-4; clone_size: -; j_call: TRBJ2-4; d_call: TRBD1
cdr3_aa: CASSRVGAKNIQYF; cdr3_nt: TGTGCCAGCTCACGGGTTGGAGCCAAAAACATTCAGTACTTC; v_call: TRBV18; clone_size: -; j_call: TRBJ2-4; d_call: -
cdr3_aa: CASSLAWPSNPPTGELFF; cdr3_nt: TGCGCCAGCAGCTTGGCCTGGCCATCGAATCCCCCGACCGGGGAGCTGTTTTTT; v_call: TRBV5-1; clone_size: -; j_call: TRBJ2-2; d_call: -
cdr3_aa: CASSEGGFFAGELFF; cdr3_nt: TGCGCCAGCAGCGAAGGAGGGTTCTTCGCCGGGGAGCTGTTTTTT; v_call: TRBV4-1; clone_size: once; j_call: TRBJ2-2; d_call: -
cdr3_aa: CASSSGQFLEKLFF; cdr3_nt: TGCGCCAGCAGCTCGGGACAGTTCCTTGAAAAACTGTTTTTT; v_call: TRBV5-1; clone_size: -; j_call: TRBJ1-4; d_call: TRBD1
cdr3_aa: CASSLQGLNQPQHF; cdr3_nt: TGTGCCAGCAGCTTGCAGGGTCTAAATCAGCCCCAGCATTTT; v_call: TRBV5-4; clone_size: -; j_call: TRBJ1-5; d_call: -
cdr3_aa: CASSPSGRGSEQFF; cdr3_nt: TGTGCCAGCTCCCCCTCCGGGCGCGGCTCGGAGCAGTTCTTC; v_call: TRBV9; clone_size: -; j_call: TRBJ2-1; d_call: -
cdr3_aa: CASSTPRGSLDEQYF; cdr3_nt: TGTGCCAGCAGCACCCCGAGGGGGAGCCTCGACGAGCAGTACTTC; v_call: TRBV6-6; clone_size: -; j_call: TRBJ2-7; d_call: -
cdr3_aa: CASSMGGGGISNQSQHF; cdr3_nt: TGTGCCAGTAGTATGGGGGGAGGAGGTATAAGCAATCAGTCCCAGCATTTT; v_call: TRBV19; clone_size: -; j_call: TRBJ1-5; d_call: -
cdr3_aa: CASSTGINTEAFF; cdr3_nt: TGTGCCAGCAGCACAGGGATCAACACTGAAGCTTTCTTT; v_call: TRBV5-4; clone_size: -; j_call: TRBJ1-1; d_call: -
cdr3_aa: CASSLAPLAGGELFF; cdr3_nt: TGCGCCAGCAGCTTGGCCCCCCTCGCTGGCGGGGAGCTGTTTTTT; v_call: TRBV5-1; clone_size: -; j_call: TRBJ2-2; d_call: -
cdr3_aa: CASSQQTGLFSYEQYF; cdr3_nt: TGCGCCAGCAGCCAACAAACAGGGCTTTTTAGCTACGAGCAGTACTTC; v_call: TRBV4-1; clone_size: -; j_call: TRBJ2-7; d_call: -